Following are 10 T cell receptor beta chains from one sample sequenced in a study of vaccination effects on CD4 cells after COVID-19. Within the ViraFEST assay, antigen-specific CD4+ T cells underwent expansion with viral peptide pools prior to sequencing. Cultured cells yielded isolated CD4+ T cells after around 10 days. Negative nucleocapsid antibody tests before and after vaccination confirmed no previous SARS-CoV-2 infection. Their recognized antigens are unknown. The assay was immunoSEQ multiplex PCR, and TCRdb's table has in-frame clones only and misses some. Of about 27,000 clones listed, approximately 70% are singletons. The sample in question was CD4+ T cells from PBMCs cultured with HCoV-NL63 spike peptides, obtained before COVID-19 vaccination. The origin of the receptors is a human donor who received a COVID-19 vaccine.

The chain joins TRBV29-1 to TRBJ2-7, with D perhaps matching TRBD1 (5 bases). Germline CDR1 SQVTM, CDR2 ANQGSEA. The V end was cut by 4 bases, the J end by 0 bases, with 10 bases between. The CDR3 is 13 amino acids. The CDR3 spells CSVATDSSYEQYF. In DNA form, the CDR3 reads TGCAGCGTTGCGACAGACAGCTCCTACGAGCAGTACTTC.

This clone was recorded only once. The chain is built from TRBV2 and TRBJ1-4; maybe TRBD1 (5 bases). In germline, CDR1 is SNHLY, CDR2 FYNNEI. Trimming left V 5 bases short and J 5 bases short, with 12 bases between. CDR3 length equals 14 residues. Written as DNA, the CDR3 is TGTGCCAGCAGTAGAACAGGAGAAAATGAAAAACTGTTTTTT. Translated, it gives CASSRTGENEKLFF.

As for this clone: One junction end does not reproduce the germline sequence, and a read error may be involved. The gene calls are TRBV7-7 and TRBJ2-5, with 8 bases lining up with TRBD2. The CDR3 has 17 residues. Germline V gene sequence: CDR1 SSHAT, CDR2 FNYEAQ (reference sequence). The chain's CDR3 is CASSLFPRTSRSETQYF. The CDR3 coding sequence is TGTGCTAGCAGCTTATTCCCAAGGACTAGCCGGAGCGAGACCCAGTACTTC. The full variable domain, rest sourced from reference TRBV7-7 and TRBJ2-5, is GAGVSQSPRYKVTKRGQDVTLRCDPISSHATLYWYQQALGQGPEFLTYFNYEAQPDKSGLPSDRFSAERPEGSISTLTIQRTEQRDSAMYRCASSLFPRTSRSETQYFGPGTRLLVL.

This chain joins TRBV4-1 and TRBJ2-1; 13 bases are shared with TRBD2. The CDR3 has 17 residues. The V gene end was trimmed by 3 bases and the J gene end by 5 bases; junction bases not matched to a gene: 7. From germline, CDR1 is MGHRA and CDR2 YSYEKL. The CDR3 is CASSQLLGTSGNNEQFF. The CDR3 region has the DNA TGCGCCAGCAGCCAGCTATTGGGGACTAGCGGGAACAATGAGCAGTTCTTC.

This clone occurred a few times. CDR3 bases: TGTGCCAGCAGTGAACACCAACCAGGGGGCTCTGGAAACACCATATATTTT. Translating it yields CASSEHQPGGSGNTIYF. The chain links TRBV6-1 to TRBJ1-3; 7 nucleotides match TRBD1. Germline CDR1 is MNHNS and CDR2 is SASEGT. J was trimmed by 0 bases and V by 2 bases; bases with no gene match: 7. The CDR3 extends over 17 amino acids.

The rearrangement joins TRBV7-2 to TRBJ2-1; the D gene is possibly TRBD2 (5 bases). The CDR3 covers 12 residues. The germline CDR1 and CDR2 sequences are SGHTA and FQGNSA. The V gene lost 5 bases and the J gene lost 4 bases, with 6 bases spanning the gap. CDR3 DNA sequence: TGTGCCAGCAGCCCGGGATACAATGAGCAGTTCTTC. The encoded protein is CASSPGYNEQFF.

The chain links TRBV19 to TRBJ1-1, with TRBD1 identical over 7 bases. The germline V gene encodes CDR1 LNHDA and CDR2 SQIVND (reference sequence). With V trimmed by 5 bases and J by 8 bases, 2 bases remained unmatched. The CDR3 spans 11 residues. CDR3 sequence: CASSLDREAFF. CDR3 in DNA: TGTGCCAGTAGTCTGGACAGGGAAGCTTTCTTT.

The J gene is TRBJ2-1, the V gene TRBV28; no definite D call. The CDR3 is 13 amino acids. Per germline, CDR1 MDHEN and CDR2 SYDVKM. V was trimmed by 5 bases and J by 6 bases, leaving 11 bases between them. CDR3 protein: CASSTPISNEQFF. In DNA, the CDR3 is TGTGCCAGCAGTACCCCGATTTCCAATGAGCAGTTCTTC.

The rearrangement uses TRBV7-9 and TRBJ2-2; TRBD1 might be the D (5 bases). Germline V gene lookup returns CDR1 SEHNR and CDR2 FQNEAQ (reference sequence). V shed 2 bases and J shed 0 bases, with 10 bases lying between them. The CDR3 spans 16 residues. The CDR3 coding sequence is TGTGCCAGCAGCTTAATGCAGGGCGCGAACACCGGGGAGCTGTTTTTT. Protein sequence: CASSLMQGANTGELFF.

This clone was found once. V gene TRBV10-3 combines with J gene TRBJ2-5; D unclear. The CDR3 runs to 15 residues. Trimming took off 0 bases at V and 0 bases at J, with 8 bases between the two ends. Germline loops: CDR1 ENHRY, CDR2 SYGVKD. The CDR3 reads CAISESRADQETQYF. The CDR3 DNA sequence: TGTGCCATCAGTGAGTCAAGGGCAGACCAAGAGACCCAGTACTTC.